This T cell receptor (beta chain) emerged from a study of shared clonotypes between healthy human individuals. Study-level information: Donors had three CD4 naive, three CD4 memory, two CD8 naive and one CD8 memory plate apiece. Findings of the study overall: Generally, estimated richness proved larger in naive subsets than it did in memory subsets.

Details on this clone: The antigen remains undetermined.

The DNA input per sorted-subset replicate PCR was 200 to 250 ng, corresponding to tens of thousands of T cell genomes. The method was immunoSEQ multiplex PCR; TCRdb's version includes in-frame clones alone and lacks a portion of them. The profile shows fewer than 2.5 million clones, approximately 93% of them singletons. The receptor was derived from a man younger than 35 in good health. Some clones in this sample may be carry-over from other donors' samples. The sequenced sample consisted of naive CD4+ T cells from PBMCs. Regarding subset: CD45RA+ positively selected.

CDR3: CASSPSSSGTYNEQFF. The DNA for the CDR3 is TGTGCCAGCTCACCATCCTCTAGCGGGACCTACAATGAGCAGTTCTTC. The chain is built from TRBV18 and TRBJ2-1, with 9 bases matching TRBD2. With 2 bases clipped from V and 2 bases from J, the junction kept 4 bases outside the gene matches. CDR1 is KGHSH and CDR2 is LQKENI in the germline V gene. The CDR3 extends over 16 amino acids.